The 21 T cell receptor beta chains given below trace back to one sample, sequenced in a study of read filtering for tumor transcriptome and immune sequencing. Molecular barcoded adaptors covering alpha/delta and beta/gamma chains were used on about 390 ng RNA. TCRdb itself ran the reads through MiXCR, one entry per CDR3 protein. The sample lists some 40,000 distinct CDR3 sequences, approximately 15% occurring once. What was sequenced was a population of CD138-negative cells sorted from bone marrow. Receptors originate from a donor at least 40 years old with multiple myeloma.

This clonotype was picked up many times. V gene TRBV7-3 combines with J gene TRBJ1-1; no definite D call. CDR3 size: 18 residues. The V and J ends lost 4 bases and 1 base respectively, with 22 bases between them. Germline V lookup: CDR1 SGHTA, CDR2 FQGTGA. In DNA form, the CDR3 reads TGTGCCAGCAGCTCTAAGGCTTCTTCGGCAGTCGGGAACACTGAAGCTTTCTTT. It codes for CASSSKASSAVGNTEAFF. Combining the CDR3 with reference TRBV7-3 and TRBJ1-1 gives the whole variable domain GAGVSQTPSNKVTEKGKYVELRCDPISGHTALYWYRQSLGQGPEFLIYFQGTGAADDSGLPNDRFFAVRPEGSVSTLKIQRTERGDSAVYLCASSSKASSAVGNTEAFFGQGTRLTVV.

By its share, this clonotype is medium-sized. The rearrangement links TRBV6-6 to TRBJ1-5; the D is unclear. The CDR3 consists of 13 residues. V lost 6 bases, J lost 6 bases, and 12 bases lay in between. The germline V gene has CDR1 MNHNY and CDR2 SVGAGI (reference sequence). The CDR3 sequence is CASSPSAGQPQHF. As DNA, the CDR3 is TGTGCCAGCAGCCCAAGCGCGGGTCAGCCCCAGCATTTT.

The rearrangement links TRBV20-1 to TRBJ1-1; the D gene is possibly TRBD1 (6 bases). Trimming took 4 bases from V and 3 from J, leaving 18 bases between them. There are 15 residues in the CDR3. Germline CDR1 is DFQATT and CDR2 is SNEGSKA (reference sequence). The CDR3 here is CSATRGGRADTEAFF. In DNA form, the CDR3 reads TGCAGTGCTACCAGGGGTGGCAGGGCGGACACTGAAGCTTTCTTT.

This clonotype was recorded at least ten times. The V call is TRBV7-8, the J call TRBJ2-3; 10 bases align to TRBD2. The CDR3 sequence is 15 residues long. Germline loops: CDR1 SGHVS, CDR2 FQNEAQ. J was trimmed by 10 bases and V by 4 bases; bases with no gene match: 11. CDR3 sequence: CASSWAGTSAESQYF. CDR3 DNA: TGTGCCAGCAGCTGGGCCGGGACTAGCGCCGAATCGCAGTATTTT. Filled out from reference TRBV7-8 and TRBJ2-3, the complete variable domain reads GAGVSQSPRYKVAKRGQDVALRCDPISGHVSLFWYQQALGQGPEFLTYFQNEAQLDKSGLPSDRFFAERPEGSVSTLKIQRTQQEDSAVYLCASSWAGTSAESQYFGPGTRLTVL.

This clonotype has a count of ten or more. This chain links TRBV6-1 with TRBJ1-5, with TRBD1 matching over 12 bases. The CDR3 extends over 16 amino acids. In germline, CDR1 is MNHNS, CDR2 SASEGT. The V segment lost 6 bases and the J segment 3 bases; nucleotides outside the gene matches: 6. CDR3: CASSDRDRGLNQPQHF. DNA for the CDR3: TGTGCCAGCAGCGACCGGGACAGGGGGCTCAATCAGCCCCAGCATTTT.

This clonotype was observed many times. J is TRBJ2-7 and V is TRBV7-9; D might be TRBD1 or TRBD2, each matching 5 bases. The CDR3 runs to 13 residues. The V gene lost 2 bases and the J gene lost 5 bases, with 10 bases spanning the gap. Germline CDR1 SEHNR, CDR2 FQNEAQ (reference sequence). CDR3 protein: CASSLSQGDEQYF. The CDR3 region has the DNA TGTGCCAGCAGCTTATCGCAGGGAGACGAGCAGTACTTC.

At least ten counts were recorded for this clonotype. This chain joins TRBV29-1 and TRBJ2-7; 9 positions agree with TRBD1. Germline loops: CDR1 SQVTM, CDR2 ANQGSEA. Trimming at V came to 7 bases and at J to 6 bases, leaving 7 bases not matched to a gene. The CDR3 runs to 12 residues. CDR3 sequence reads: CSGGQGGGEQYF. The CDR3 region has the DNA TGCAGCGGGGGACAGGGAGGGGGCGAGCAGTACTTC.

This clonotype was recorded many times. The CDR3 nucleotides read TGTGCCAGCAGCTTCATAGCGGGGGGTATCAACGAGCAGTACTTC. As protein: CASSFIAGGINEQYF. The rearrangement links TRBV7-2 to TRBJ2-7; 10 bases line up with TRBD2. The J segment lost 5 bases and the V segment lost 3 bases, leaving 7 bases of the junction unmatched. The CDR3 runs 15 residues. Germline assignment: CDR1 SGHTA and CDR2 FQGNSA.

Comments on this clonotype: The conserved closing phenylalanine or tryptophan is absent in this CDR3, likely reflecting a read error. The chain uses TRBV30 and TRBJ1-1; 8 bases match TRBD1. This CDR3 is 13 amino acids long. The germline V gene encodes CDR1 GTSNPN and CDR2 SVGIG (reference sequence). J lost 11 bases, V lost 3 bases, and 11 bases had no gene match. CDR3 loop: CAWSGRGHKAAFL. The CDR3 region has the DNA TGTGCCTGGAGCGGCAGGGGGCATAAGGCGGCTTTCCTT.

The chain has TRBV20-1 and TRBJ2-2; tentatively, D is TRBD1 (5 bases). This CDR3 comprises 15 residues. The ends were cut back, 5 bases at V and 4 bases at J, with 17 bases in the middle. Germline-derived CDR1 and CDR2 are DFQATT and SNEGSKA (reference sequence). CDR3 region: CSALRAGFSTGELFF. In DNA form, the CDR3 reads TGCAGTGCTTTAAGAGCAGGGTTTAGCACCGGGGAGCTGTTTTTT.

Note on this clonotype: With a much larger clone just one base away, this may be a read error. The chain joins TRBV29-1 to TRBJ1-2; D unclear. Looked up from germline, CDR1 is SQVTM and CDR2 is ANQGSEA. There are 10 residues in the CDR3. The DNA of the CDR3 is TGCAGCACCATGGACGCACTCTACCCCTTC. Translated: CSTMDALYPF.

This clonotype was picked up many times. This chain joins TRBV12-3 or TRBV12-4 and TRBJ2-7, with a possible D match to TRBD1 (5 bases). This CDR3 spans 15 amino acids. Trimming removed 0 bases at V and 0 bases at J, with 9 bases between. DNA of the CDR3: TGTGCCAGCAGTTTAGCAGGGGTAAGCTCCTACGAGCAGTACTTC. As protein: CASSLAGVSSYEQYF.

Comment on this clonotype: This likely comes from a read error, as the CDR3 has no conserved phenylalanine or tryptophan at its end. The chain combines TRBV10-2 with TRBJ2-1, with no clear D. Germline CDR1 and CDR2: WSHSY and SAAADI. The CDR3 covers 14 residues. The CDR3 region has the DNA TGCGCCGGCAGTGTATTAAGCTCCTACAATGAGCAGTTCCTC. Translation: CAGSVLSSYNEQFL.

This clonotype was seen many times. The V gene is TRBV28, the J gene TRBJ1-1; D is uncertain. This CDR3 is built from 14 residues. CDR1 is MDHEN, CDR2 SYDVKM, per germline. V dropped 7 bases and J dropped 1 base, with 13 bases sitting between them. CDR3 sequence (DNA): TGTGCCAGCAAACCCCCCGCGGGGAACACTGAAGCTTTCTTT. Translation gives CASKPPAGNTEAFF.

This clonotype was recorded many times. The chain uses TRBV9 and TRBJ2-5, with 14 bases matching TRBD2. J gave up 3 bases and V 4 bases, and 11 bases lay outside the gene matches. The length of the CDR3 is 18 residues. Germline CDR1 and CDR2: SGDLS and YYNGEE. Here the CDR3 reads CASSPRVVGLAGEETQYF. In DNA, the CDR3 is TGTGCCAGCAGCCCCCGCGTGGTGGGACTAGCGGGGGAAGAGACCCAGTACTTC.

Remarks on this clonotype: A single base is all that separates this from a far larger clone, so a read error is likely. V and J are TRBV6-6 and TRBJ1-1; TRBD1 might be the D (6 bases). V was cut by 1 base and J by 4 bases, with 19 bases left in between. This CDR3 has 17 residues. Germline V gives CDR1 MNHNY, CDR2 SVGAGI (reference sequence). In DNA, the CDR3 is TGTGCCAGCAGTTACTACACAGGGAGGATCGTGGGCACTGAAGCTTTCTTT. Translating gives CASSYYTGRIVGTEAFF.

This clonotype was recorded many times. The rearrangement links TRBV20-1 to TRBJ2-5; D is unclear. This CDR3 is built from 12 residues. In germline, CDR1 is DFQATT, CDR2 SNEGSKA (reference sequence). V was pared by 3 bases and J by 1 base, with 6 bases between. CDR3 bases: TGCAGTGCTAGCCCCCCCCAAGAGACCCAGTACTTC. Protein: CSASPPQETQYF.

This clonotype showed up many times. The chain couples TRBV7-3 to TRBJ2-3; 10 bases agree with TRBD2. The germline gives CDR1 SGHTA, CDR2 FQGTGA. The CDR3 has 14 amino acids. V dropped 6 bases and J dropped 3; count of bases not matched to a gene: 3. The CDR3 is CASRLAGKTDTQYF. In DNA, the CDR3 is TGTGCCAGCAGACTAGCGGGAAAGACAGATACGCAGTATTTT.

This clonotype was detected only a few times. The chain recombines TRBV27 with TRBJ2-6, with 9 bases aligning to TRBD1. CDR3 size: 18 residues. The germline V gene encodes CDR1 MNHEY and CDR2 SMNVEV (reference sequence). J gave up 2 bases and V 1 base, and 6 bases lay outside the gene matches. The CDR3 here is CASSLFGQGLTGANVLTF. CDR3 in DNA: TGTGCCAGCAGTTTATTCGGACAGGGGTTGACTGGGGCCAACGTCCTGACTTTC.

There are many counts of this clonotype. The chain employs TRBV6-6 and TRBJ1-5; 8 nucleotides line up with TRBD1. This CDR3 spans 18 amino acids. Germline V gives CDR1 MNHNY, CDR2 SVGAGI (reference sequence). Losses at the gene ends were 2 bases for V and 2 bases for J; bases not matched to a gene: 11. CDR3 sequence: CASSYRGQDTGGNQPQHF. CDR3 coding DNA: TGTGCCAGCAGTTACCGGGGACAGGACACGGGGGGCAATCAGCCCCAGCATTTT.

As regards this clonotype: Germline is not matched at one junction end, which may reflect a read error. The V and J genes are TRBV7-9 and TRBJ2-1; 9 nucleotides line up with TRBD2. The germline CDR1 and CDR2 sequences are SEHNR and FQNEAQ (reference sequence). The CDR3 spans 16 residues. The CDR3 DNA sequence: TGTGCCAGCAGCTCAGATCGAGCGGGAGGTGACCATGAGCAGTCCTTC. Translation: CASSSDRAGGDHEQSF.